This passage covers 3 T cell receptor beta chains from one sample sequenced in a study of response to subunit inactivated influenza vaccine. TCRdb redid the calling of the RT-PCR reads with MiXCR, one entry per CDR3 protein. In the table there are 700,000 to 800,000 distinct CDR3 sequences, about a fifth of which are singletons. The sample in question was PBMCs from blood, obtained approximately 5 days after vaccination. The receptors come from a man aged 45-65 years who received an inactivated influenza vaccine.

V is TRBV7-6 and J is TRBJ2-3, with 9 bases fitting TRBD1. The CDR3 runs to 18 residues. The junction had 9 bases not matched to a gene; V was cut back by 0 bases and J by 2 bases. The germline CDR1 and CDR2 sequences are SGHVS and FNYEAQ. The CDR3 DNA is TGTGCCAGCAGCTTAGCTCCTCCGGGGACAGGGTTCACAGATACGCAGTATTTT. It specifies CASSLAPPGTGFTDTQYF.

The V gene is TRBV18, the J gene TRBJ2-1; 9 bases line up with TRBD2. Germline-derived CDR1 and CDR2 are KGHSH and LQKENI. Trimming cost V 0 bases and J 8 bases; bases outside gene matches: 11. CDR3 length: 17 residues. Written as DNA, the CDR3 is TGTGCCAGCTCACCACCGGAGGCTAGCGGGACCCAGCATGAGCAGTTCTTC. Its translation is CASSPPEASGTQHEQFF.

V gene TRBV7-2 combines with J gene TRBJ2-3; possible D gene TRBD1, 5 bases. CDR3 length: 15 residues. The germline V gene has CDR1 SGHTA and CDR2 FQGNSA. V was shortened by 4 bases and J by 1 base, with 12 bases between the two germline ends. CDR3 amino acids: CASSSSVGGTDTQYF. CDR3 nucleotide sequence: TGTGCCAGCAGCTCCTCGGTAGGGGGCACAGATACGCAGTATTTT.